The source of this TCR beta chain is a study of beta chain features in type 1 diabetes (dated by TCRdb to 2016 to 2019). At the level of the whole study: Mean age, gender distribution, total cell number and subset yield did not differ between patients and healthy donors. The study compared TCRB repertoires of sorted circulating CD4+ T cell subsets between recently diagnosed type 1 diabetes patients and matched healthy donors. Whereas all 28 donors provided naive and central memory subsets, regulatory and stem cell-like memory subsets were isolated from just 8 patients and roughly 8 healthy donors. A total of over 95,000,000 sorted cells were examined across all samples, and RNA yield correlated strongly with the number of cells per subset.

The High Capacity cDNA Reverse Transcription Kit was used to reverse transcribe all of the isolated RNA, meaning that expressed TCRB transcripts were what got sequenced. Naive, central memory and regulatory T cell samples underwent deep immunoSEQ sequencing, averaging approximately 3.5 million total reads per sample. Sorted cells were lysed in RLT buffer, and RNA was extracted using DNase-treated RNeasy Micro or Mini kits according to cell number. To prevent cross-contamination, each cell subset was processed individually, whereas patient and healthy donor samples were processed jointly. TCRB sequences were amplified from cDNA with the immunoSEQ multiplex PCR, producing 87-bp fragments spanning the CDR3 region. Sequencing of the amplicons was done on the Illumina HiSeq platform. The authors processed their data as follows. Synthetic template baselines were used to correct PCR bias computationally, reads within Hamming distance 2 were collapsed, and singletons that could not be merged were discarded. By aligning reads against IMGT, V, D and J genes, CDR3 length, and insertions or deletions at six rearrangement sites were assigned. Clonotype counts were normalized to sorted cell number within each subset before computing true diversity and Gini coefficients with the tcR R package. Repertoire sharing was quantified using the overlap coefficient calculated on TCRB nucleotide sequences. TCRdb re-hosts the immuneACCESS table, in-frame sequences only. Its copies lack some clones; in the studies checked, an unresolved V gene accounts for under half of them, and the cause for the rest is not known. The V and J calls and clone size are taken from that table; D and trimming were inferred from the DNA. This sample gives about 320,000 clones in total; 14% of them show up just once. Jointly, the top ten make up over 5% of the sample.

Comments on this clone: Its antigen is still unknown. Base qualities are missing; no much larger clone stands one base away.

Reading from cysteine to phenylalanine, the CDR3 counts 14 amino acids. The read is trimmed to its CDR3 DNA, 42 bases read in frame from base 1. V and J are truncated by 5 bases and 4 bases respectively, leaving an intervening sequence of 14 bases. Looking up the germline V gene yields CDR1 SGHTA and CDR2 FQGNSA. A single peripheral blood draw of around 0.11 L on average was collected from each donor into heparinised tubes. A BD FACSAria II and a panel including CD45RO, CCR7, CD25, CD127, CD95 and CD27 were used to sort naive, central memory, regulatory and stem cell-like memory CD4+ T cells. Every sorted population had a purity above 95%. PBMCs were isolated immediately by Lymphoprep density gradient centrifugation and stained directly without culture. To minimize batch effects, samples were stained and sorted in pairs, one healthy donor with one patient per experiment. The paper's findings and limits, for the study overall: Naive, central memory and regulatory TCRB repertoires appeared to be more similar among patients than among healthy donors. Shorter templates might be favored by PCR, yet because patient and control samples were amplified and corrected together, any such skew would affect both groups equally. Fewer insertions and more nucleotide deletions at VDJ recombination sites were observed in patients with type 1 diabetes, implying thymic rearrangement abnormalities. In all four CD4+ subsets, TCRB CDR3 length was moderately but significantly shorter in type 1 diabetes patients. Only small numbers of individuals were included in the HLA sub-analyses, which left unresolved whether HLA type had any influence on TCRB rearrangement. Because cDNA was sequenced instead of genomic DNA, highly expressing activated cells could be over-represented, though the groups showed no difference in activation or CD3 levels.

The receptor comes from a man aged 25-45 years in good health. Source material: central memory CD4+ T cells from blood. Recombination linked TRBV7-2 to TRBJ2-5; no confident D gene assignment can be made. The DNA sequence reads TGTGCCAGCAGCCCCTACCCTGGCGGAGAGACCCAGTACTTC. It translates as CASSPYPGGETQYF. The entire variable domain, with the stretches around the CDR3 drawn from the reference TRBV7-2 and TRBJ2-5 proteins, is GAGVSQSPSNKVTEKGKDVELRCDPISGHTALYWYRQSLGQGLEFLIYFQGNSAPDKSGLPSDRFSAERTGGSVSTLTIQRTQQEDSAVYLCASSPYPGGETQYFGPGTRLLVL.